What follows is one T cell receptor beta chain and its context. The target antigen is unknown. The source of the sample is a study of radiation and T cells in renal cell carcinoma. The CDR3 length is 12 residues. Trimming pared 4 bases from V and 7 bases from J, leaving 11 bases between. Germline CDR1 is GTSNPN and CDR2 is SVGIG (reference sequence). Sample treatment: 15 Gy SBRT to primary tumor, nephrectomy 4 weeks later. Study findings and constraints: Only small tumor regions of about 0.97 g were sampled. In nephrectomy-only tumors, top 100 clonotypes averaged around 45%, versus around 54% irradiated. Irradiated tumors held more dominant CDR3 motifs than control tumors.

TCRdb keeps only in-frame clones here, not all; method: immunoSEQ multiplex PCR. The sample lists 5,000 or so clones; around 51% were seen once. The sequence derives from a man aged 55 to 70 with renal cell carcinoma. V usage is TRBV30 and J usage is TRBJ1-3; no definite D call. The sample consisted of tumor tissue, taken from a patient whose treatment included radiotherapy and nephrectomy. CDR3 loop: CAWKKGGNTIYF. CDR3 sequence (DNA): TGTGCCTGGAAAAAGGGAGGGAACACCATATATTTT.